Reported below is one T cell receptor (beta chain). Both iRepertoire HTBI primers and Arm-PCR of CDR3 regions were used to build the TCR beta libraries. Using its own MiXCR run on the multiplex PCR reads, TCRdb lists one record per CDR3 protein. The data show roughly 610,000 distinct CDR3 sequences, with approximately 15% seen just once and about 18% held by the top ten. Germline CDR1 is SEHNR and CDR2 is FQNEAQ (reference sequence). The CDR3 runs to 14 residues. The V end was cut by 4 bases, the J end by 7 bases, with 17 bases between. These data originate in a study of regulatory T cells in long-lasting Graves disease. Indicated time point: newly diagnosed GD, antithyroid drugs for less than 3 months. Construction of the TCR library relied on RNA isolated from PBMCs. This sample was also put to use in a study of T cells in Graves' hyperthyroidism and ophthalmopathy.

The clonotype originates from a woman in her 30s with Graves disease. Sequenced here: peripheral blood mononuclear cells (PBMCs), sampled at new diagnosis, from a patient treated with antithyroid drugs. The V gene is TRBV7-9, the J gene TRBJ2-7; no clear D. The DNA of the CDR3 is TGTGCCAGCAGCTCCCCAGCCGGGCCCTCGGAGCAGTACTTC. This gives the protein CASSSPAGPSEQYF.